Reported below is one TCR beta chain. This CDR3 region has 15 residues. Trimming removed 5 bases from V and 4 bases from J; junction bases left unmatched: 6. Germline V lookup: CDR1 SGHRS, CDR2 YFSETQ. The authors distributed each subset's genomic DNA evenly over several immunoSEQ plates. Assay: immunoSEQ multiplex PCR; the TCRdb copy retains only in-frame clones and omits some. Here the sample spans about 480,000 clones, 60% to 85% being singletons. The record originates from a study of shared clonotypes between healthy human individuals. Study at large: A few men and a couple of women, aged 18 to 49, were donors.

The TCR originated in a woman aged 40-49 years in good health. Some clones in this sample may be carry-over from other donors' samples. The sequencing input was PBMCs. The chain uses TRBV5-1 and TRBJ2-3; TRBD2 aligns across 11 bases. CDR3 bases: TGCGCCAGCAGGAAACTAGCGGGAGAGTCAGATACGCAGTATTTT. This encodes CASRKLAGESDTQYF.